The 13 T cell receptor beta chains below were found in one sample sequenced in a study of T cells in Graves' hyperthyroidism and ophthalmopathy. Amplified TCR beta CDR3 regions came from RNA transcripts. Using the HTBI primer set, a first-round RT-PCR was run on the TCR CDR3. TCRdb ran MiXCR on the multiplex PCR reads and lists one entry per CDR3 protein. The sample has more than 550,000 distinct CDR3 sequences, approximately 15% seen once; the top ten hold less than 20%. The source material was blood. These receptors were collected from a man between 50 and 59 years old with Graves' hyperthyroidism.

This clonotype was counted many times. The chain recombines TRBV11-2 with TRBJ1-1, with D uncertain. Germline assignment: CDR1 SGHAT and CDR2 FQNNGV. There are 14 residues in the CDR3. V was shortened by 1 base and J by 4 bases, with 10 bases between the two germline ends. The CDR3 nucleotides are TGTGCCAGCAGCTTAGCAGTTTTGGGCACTGAAGCTTTCTTT. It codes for CASSLAVLGTEAFF. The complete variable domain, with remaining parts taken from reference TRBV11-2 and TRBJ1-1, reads EAGVAQSPRYKIIEKRQSVAFWCNPISGHATLYWYQQILGQGPKLLIQFQNNGVVDDSQLPKDRFSAERLKGVDSTLKIQPAKLEDSAVYLCASSLAVLGTEAFFGQGTRLTVV.

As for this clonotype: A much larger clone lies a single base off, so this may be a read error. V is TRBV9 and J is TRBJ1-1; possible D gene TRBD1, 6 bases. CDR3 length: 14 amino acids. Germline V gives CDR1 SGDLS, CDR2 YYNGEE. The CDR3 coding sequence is TGTGCCAGCAGCGTAGGGGGGCTTGGCACTGGAGCTTTCTTT. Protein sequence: CASSVGGLGTGAFF.

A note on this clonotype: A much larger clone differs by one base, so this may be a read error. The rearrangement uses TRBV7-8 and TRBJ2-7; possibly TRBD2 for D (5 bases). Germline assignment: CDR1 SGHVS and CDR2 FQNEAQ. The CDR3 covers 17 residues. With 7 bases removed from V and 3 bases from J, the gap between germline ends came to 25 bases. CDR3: CASTSPAGRSDYYEQYF. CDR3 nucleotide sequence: TGTGCCAGCACCTCTCCGGCGGGTAGATCGGATTACTACGAGCAGTACTTC.

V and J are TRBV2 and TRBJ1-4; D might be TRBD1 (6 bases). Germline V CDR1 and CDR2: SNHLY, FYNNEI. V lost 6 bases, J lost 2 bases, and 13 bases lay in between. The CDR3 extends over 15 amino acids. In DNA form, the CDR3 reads TGTGCCAGCAGCGAACAGGGTTTGACTAATGAAAAACTGTTTTTT. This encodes CASSEQGLTNEKLFF.

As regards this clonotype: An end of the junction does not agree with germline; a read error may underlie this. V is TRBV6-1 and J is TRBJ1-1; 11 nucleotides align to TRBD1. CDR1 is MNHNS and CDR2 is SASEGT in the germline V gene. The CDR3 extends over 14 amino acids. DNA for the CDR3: TGTGCCAGCAGAGGGACAGGGGGGAACGCTGAAGCTTTCTTT. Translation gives CASRGTGGNAEAFF.

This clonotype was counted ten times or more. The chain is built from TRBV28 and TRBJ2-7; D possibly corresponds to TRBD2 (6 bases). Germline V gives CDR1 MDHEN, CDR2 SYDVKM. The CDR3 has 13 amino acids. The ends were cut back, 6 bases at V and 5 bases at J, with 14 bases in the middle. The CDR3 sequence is CASSGTPRNEQYF. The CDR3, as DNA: TGTGCCAGCAGCGGGACTCCGCGGAACGAGCAGTACTTC.

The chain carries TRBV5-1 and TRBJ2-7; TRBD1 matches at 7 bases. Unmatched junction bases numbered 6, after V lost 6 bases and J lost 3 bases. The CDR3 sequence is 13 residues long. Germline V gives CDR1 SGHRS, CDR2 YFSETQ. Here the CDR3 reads CASIATGSYEQYF. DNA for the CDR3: TGCGCCAGCATCGCGACAGGGAGCTACGAGCAGTACTTC. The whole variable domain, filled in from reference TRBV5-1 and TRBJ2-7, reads KAGVTQTPRYLIKTRGQQVTLSCSPISGHRSVSWYQQTPGQGLQFLFEYFSETQRNKGNFPGRFSGRQFSNSRSEMNVSTLELGDSALYLCASIATGSYEQYFGPGTRLTVT.

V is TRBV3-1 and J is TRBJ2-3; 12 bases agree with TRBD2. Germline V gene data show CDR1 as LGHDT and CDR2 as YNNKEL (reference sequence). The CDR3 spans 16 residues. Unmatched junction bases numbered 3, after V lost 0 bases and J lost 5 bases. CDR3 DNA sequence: TGTGCCAGCAGCCAAGATGCGGGACTAGCGGGAGATACGCAGTATTTT. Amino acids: CASSQDAGLAGDTQYF.

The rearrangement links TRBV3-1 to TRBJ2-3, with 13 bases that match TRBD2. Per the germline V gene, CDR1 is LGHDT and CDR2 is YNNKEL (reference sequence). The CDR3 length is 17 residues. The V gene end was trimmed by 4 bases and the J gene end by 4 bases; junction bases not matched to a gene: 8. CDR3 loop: CASSPRTSGSMADTQYF. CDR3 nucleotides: TGTGCCAGCAGCCCGCGGACTAGCGGGAGCATGGCAGATACGCAGTATTTT.

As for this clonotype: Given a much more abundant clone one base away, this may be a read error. The CDR3 nucleotides are TGTGCCAACGGGAGGGGAGCGGAACAAGAGACCCAGTACTTC. Residues: CANGRGAEQETQYF. V and J are TRBV2 and TRBJ2-5; 8 nucleotides match TRBD2. The J segment lost 2 bases and the V segment lost 10 bases, leaving 9 bases of the junction unmatched. This CDR3 is built from 14 residues. The germline V gene encodes CDR1 SNHLY and CDR2 FYNNEI.

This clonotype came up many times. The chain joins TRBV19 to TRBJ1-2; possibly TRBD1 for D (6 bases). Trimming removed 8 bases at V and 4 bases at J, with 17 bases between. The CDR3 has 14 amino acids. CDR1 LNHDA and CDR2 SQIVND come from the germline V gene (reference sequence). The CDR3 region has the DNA TGTGCCAGTTATCGTCCGGGACATCTCTATGGCTACACCTTC. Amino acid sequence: CASYRPGHLYGYTF.

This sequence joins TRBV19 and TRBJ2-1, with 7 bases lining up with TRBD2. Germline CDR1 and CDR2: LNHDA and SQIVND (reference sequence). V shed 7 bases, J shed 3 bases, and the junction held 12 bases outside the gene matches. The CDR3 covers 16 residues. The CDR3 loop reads CASKRMAGAFYNEQFF. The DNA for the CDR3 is TGTGCCAGTAAACGGATGGCGGGAGCCTTCTACAATGAGCAGTTCTTC.

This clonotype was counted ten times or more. Here the CDR3 reads CASNQNTEAFF. The CDR3 DNA sequence: TGTGCCAGCAACCAGAACACTGAAGCTTTCTTT. The chain carries TRBV6-1 and TRBJ1-1; no firm D call. Germline V gives CDR1 MNHNS, CDR2 SASEGT. Trimming took 7 bases from V and 1 from J, leaving 4 bases between them. The length of the CDR3 is 11 residues.